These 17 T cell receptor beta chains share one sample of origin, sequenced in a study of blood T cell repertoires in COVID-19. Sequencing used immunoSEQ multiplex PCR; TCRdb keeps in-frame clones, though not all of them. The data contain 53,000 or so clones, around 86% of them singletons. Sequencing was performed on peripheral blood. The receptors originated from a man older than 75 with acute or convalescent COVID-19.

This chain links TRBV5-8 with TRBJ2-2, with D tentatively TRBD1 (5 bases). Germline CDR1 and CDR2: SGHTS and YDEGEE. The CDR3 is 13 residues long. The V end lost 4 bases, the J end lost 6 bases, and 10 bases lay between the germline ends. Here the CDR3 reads CASSLVGAGELFF. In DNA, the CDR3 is TGTGCCAGCAGCCTCGTAGGGGCCGGGGAGCTGTTTTTT.

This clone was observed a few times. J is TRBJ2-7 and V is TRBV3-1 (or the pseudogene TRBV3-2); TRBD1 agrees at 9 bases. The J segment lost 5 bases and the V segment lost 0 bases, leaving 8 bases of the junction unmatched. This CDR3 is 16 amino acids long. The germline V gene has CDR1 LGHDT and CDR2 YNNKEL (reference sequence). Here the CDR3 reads CASSQEAGTGFDEQYF. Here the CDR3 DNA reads TGTGCCAGCAGCCAAGAAGCCGGGACAGGGTTCGACGAGCAGTACTTC.

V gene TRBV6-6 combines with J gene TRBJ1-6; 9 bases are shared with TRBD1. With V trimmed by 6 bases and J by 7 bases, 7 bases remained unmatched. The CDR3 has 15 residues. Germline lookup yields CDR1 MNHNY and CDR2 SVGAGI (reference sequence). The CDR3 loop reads CASSSGTGRNSPLHF. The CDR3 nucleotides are TGTGCCAGCAGCTCCGGGACAGGGAGGAATTCACCCCTCCACTTT.

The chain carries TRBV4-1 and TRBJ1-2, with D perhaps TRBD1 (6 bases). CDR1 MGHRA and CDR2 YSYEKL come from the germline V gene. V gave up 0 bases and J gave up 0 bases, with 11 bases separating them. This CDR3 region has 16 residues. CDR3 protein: CASSQEGGGTNYGYTF. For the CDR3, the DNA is TGCGCCAGCAGCCAAGAAGGGGGGGGTACTAACTATGGCTACACCTTC.

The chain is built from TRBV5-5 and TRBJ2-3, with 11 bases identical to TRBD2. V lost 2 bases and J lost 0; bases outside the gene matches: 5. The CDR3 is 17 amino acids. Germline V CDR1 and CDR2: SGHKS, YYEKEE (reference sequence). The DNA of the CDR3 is TGTGCCAGCAGCTTTAGCGGGGGGGCCTCTAGCACAGATACGCAGTATTTT. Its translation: CASSFSGGASSTDTQYF.

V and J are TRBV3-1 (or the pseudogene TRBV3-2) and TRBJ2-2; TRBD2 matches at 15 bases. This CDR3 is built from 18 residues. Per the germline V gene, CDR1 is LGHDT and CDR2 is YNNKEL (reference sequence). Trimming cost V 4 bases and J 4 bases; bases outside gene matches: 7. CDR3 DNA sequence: TGTGCCAGCAGCCTGGGACTAGCGGGGGGCCTGAGCACCGGGGAGCTGTTTTTT. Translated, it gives CASSLGLAGGLSTGELFF.

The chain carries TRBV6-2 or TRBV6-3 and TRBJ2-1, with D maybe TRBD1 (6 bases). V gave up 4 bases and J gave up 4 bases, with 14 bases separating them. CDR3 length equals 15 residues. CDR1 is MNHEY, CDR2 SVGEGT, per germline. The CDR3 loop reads CASSWGRTTYNEQFF. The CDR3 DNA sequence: TGTGCCAGCAGTTGGGGGCGGACGACGTACAATGAGCAGTTCTTC.

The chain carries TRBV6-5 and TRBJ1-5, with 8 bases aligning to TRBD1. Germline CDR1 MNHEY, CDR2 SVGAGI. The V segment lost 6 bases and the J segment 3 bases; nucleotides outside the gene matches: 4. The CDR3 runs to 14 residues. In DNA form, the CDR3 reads TGTGCCAGCAGCCCAGGGGGCTACAATCAGCCCCAGCATTTT. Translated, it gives CASSPGGYNQPQHF.

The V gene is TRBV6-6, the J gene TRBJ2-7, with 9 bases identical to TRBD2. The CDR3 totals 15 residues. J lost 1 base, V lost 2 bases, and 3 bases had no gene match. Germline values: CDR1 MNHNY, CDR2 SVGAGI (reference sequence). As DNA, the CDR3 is TGTGCCAGCAGTTACAGAGCGGGGGGTTCCTACGAGCAGTACTTC. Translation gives CASSYRAGGSYEQYF.

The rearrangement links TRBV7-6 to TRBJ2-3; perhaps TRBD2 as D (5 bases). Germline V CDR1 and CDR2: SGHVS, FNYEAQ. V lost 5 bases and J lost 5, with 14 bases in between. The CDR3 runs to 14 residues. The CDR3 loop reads CASSNLIGEDTQYF. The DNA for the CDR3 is TGTGCCAGCAGCAACCTAATCGGGGAAGATACGCAGTATTTT.

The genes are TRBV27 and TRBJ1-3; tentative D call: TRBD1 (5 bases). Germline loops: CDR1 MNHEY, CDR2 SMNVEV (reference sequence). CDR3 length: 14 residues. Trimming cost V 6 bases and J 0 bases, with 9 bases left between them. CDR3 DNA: TGTGCCAGCAGAGAAGGACACTCTGGAAACACCATATATTTT. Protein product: CASREGHSGNTIYF.

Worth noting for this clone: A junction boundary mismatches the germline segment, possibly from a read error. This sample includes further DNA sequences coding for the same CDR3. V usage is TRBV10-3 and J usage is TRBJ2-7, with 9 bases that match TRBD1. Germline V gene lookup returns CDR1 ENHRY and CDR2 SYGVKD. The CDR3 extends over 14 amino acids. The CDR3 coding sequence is TGTGCCATCAGGAGGGACAGGGAGATGAACGAGCAGTATTTC. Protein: CAIRRDREMNEQYF.

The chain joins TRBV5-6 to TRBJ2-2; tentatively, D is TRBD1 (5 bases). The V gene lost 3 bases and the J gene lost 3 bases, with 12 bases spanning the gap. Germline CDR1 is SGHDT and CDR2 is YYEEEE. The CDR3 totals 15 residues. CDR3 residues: CASSSLTVDTGELFF. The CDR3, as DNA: TGTGCCAGCAGCTCGTTGACAGTGGACACCGGGGAGCTGTTTTTT.

CDR3 region: CASRLAASTDTQYF. Here the CDR3 DNA reads TGTGCCAGTAGACTAGCGGCTAGCACAGATACGCAGTATTTT. V is TRBV19 and J is TRBJ2-3, with 8 bases lining up with TRBD2. CDR3 length: 14 amino acids. Losses at the gene ends were 6 bases for V and 0 bases for J; bases not matched to a gene: 2. Germline CDR1 and CDR2: LNHDA and SQIVND (reference sequence).

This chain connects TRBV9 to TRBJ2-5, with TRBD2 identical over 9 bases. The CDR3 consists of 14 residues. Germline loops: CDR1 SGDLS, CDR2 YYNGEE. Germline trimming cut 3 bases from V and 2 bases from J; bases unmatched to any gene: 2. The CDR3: CASSGTSAQETQYF. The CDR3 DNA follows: TGTGCCAGCAGCGGGACTAGCGCTCAAGAGACCCAGTACTTC.

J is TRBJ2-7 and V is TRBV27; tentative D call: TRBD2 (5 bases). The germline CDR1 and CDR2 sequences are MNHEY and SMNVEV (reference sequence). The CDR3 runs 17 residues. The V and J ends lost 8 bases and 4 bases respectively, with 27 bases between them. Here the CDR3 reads CASPFEGGRIVEYEQYF. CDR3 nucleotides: TGTGCCAGCCCCTTCGAGGGTGGCAGGATAGTTGAATACGAGCAGTACTTC.

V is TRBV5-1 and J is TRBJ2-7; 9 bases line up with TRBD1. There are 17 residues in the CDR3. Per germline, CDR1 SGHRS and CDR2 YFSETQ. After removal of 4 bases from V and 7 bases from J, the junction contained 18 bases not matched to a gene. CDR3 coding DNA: TGCGCCAGCAGCGTAGGACTATCCGGACAGGGGCGAGGGGAGCAGTACTTC. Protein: CASSVGLSGQGRGEQYF.